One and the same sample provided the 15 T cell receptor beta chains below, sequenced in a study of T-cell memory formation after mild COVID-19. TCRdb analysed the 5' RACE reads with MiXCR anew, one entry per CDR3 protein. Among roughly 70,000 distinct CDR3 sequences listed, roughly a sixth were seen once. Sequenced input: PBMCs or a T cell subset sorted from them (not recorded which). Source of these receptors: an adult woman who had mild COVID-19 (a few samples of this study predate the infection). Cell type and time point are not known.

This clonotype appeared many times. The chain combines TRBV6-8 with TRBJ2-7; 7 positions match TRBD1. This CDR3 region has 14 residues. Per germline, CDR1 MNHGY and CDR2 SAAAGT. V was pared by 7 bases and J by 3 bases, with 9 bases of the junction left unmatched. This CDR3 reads CASTKRTGSYEQYF. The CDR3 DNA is TGTGCCAGCACCAAACGGACAGGCAGCTACGAGCAGTACTTC.

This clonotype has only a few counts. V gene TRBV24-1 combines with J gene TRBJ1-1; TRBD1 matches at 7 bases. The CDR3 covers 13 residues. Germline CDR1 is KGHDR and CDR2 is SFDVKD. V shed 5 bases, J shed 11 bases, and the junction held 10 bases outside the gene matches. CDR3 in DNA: TGTGCCACCAGTGCGAACTCCGGGACAGAGGCTTTCTTT. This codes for CATSANSGTEAFF.

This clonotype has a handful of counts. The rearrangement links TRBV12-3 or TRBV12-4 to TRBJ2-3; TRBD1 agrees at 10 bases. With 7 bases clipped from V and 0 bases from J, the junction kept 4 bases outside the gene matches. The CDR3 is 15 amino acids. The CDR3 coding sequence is TGTGCCAGCAAGGGGACAGGGGTTAGCACAGATACGCAGTATTTT. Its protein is CASKGTGVSTDTQYF.

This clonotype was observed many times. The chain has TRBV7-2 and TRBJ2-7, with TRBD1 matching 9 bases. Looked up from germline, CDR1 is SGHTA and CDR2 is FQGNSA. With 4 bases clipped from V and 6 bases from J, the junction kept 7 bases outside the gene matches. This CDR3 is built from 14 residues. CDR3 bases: TGTGCCAGCAGCTCCGGGACAGGGCTTCCCGAGCAGTACTTC. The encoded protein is CASSSGTGLPEQYF.

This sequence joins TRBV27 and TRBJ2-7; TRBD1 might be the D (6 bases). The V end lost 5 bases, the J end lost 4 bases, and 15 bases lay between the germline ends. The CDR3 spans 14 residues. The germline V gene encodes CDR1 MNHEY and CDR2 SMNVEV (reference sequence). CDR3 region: CASSLNRAQYEQYF. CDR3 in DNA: TGTGCCAGCAGTCTTAACAGGGCACAATACGAGCAGTACTTC.

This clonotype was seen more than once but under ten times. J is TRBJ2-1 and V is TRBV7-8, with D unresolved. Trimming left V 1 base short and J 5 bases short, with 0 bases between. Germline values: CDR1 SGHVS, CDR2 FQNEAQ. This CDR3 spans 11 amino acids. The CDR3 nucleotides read TGTGCCAGCAGCTTAGACAATGAGCAGTTCTTC. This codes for CASSLDNEQFF.

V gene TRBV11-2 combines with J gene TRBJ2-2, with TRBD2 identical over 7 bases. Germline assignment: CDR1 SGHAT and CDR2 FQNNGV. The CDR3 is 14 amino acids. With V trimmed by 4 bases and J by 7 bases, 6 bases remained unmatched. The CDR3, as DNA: TGTGCCAGCAGCTCCCCCGGGAGGAGCGGGGAGCTGTTTTTT. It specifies CASSSPGRSGELFF. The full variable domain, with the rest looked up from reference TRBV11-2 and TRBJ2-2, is EAGVAQSPRYKIIEKRQSVAFWCNPISGHATLYWYQQILGQGPKLLIQFQNNGVVDDSQLPKDRFSAERLKGVDSTLKIQPAKLEDSAVYLCASSSPGRSGELFFGEGSRLTVL.

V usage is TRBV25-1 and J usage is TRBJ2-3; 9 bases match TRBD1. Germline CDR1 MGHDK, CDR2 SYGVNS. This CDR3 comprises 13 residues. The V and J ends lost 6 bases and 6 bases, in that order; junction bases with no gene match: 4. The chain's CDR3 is CASRTGGSDTQYF. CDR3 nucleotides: TGTGCCAGCAGGACAGGGGGATCTGATACGCAGTATTTT.

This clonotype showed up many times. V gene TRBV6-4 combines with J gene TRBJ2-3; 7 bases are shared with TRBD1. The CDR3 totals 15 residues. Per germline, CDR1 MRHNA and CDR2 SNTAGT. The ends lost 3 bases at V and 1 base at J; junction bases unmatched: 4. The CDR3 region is CASSDTTGGTDTQYF. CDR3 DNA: TGTGCCAGCAGTGATACAACAGGGGGCACAGATACGCAGTATTTT.

The CDR3 nucleotides are TGTGCCAGCAGCTTTAGCAAGGATGAGCAGTTCTTC. It specifies CASSFSKDEQFF. This chain uses TRBV11-1 with TRBJ2-1, with D unresolved. The germline gives CDR1 SGHAT, CDR2 FQDESV (reference sequence). The CDR3 covers 12 residues. V lost 3 bases and J lost 8, with 8 bases in between.

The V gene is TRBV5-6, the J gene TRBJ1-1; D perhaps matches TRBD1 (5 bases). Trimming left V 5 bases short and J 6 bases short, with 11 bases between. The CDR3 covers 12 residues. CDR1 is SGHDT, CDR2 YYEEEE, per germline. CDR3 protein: CASSRAGPEAFF. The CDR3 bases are TGTGCCAGCAGTCGGGCAGGGCCTGAAGCTTTCTTT.

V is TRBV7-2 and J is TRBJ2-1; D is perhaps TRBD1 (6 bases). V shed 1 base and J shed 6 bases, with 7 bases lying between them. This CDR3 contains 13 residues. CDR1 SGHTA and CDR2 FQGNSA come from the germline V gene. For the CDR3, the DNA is TGTGCCAGCAGCTTAGTGGACAGCAATGAGCAGTTCTTC. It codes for CASSLVDSNEQFF.

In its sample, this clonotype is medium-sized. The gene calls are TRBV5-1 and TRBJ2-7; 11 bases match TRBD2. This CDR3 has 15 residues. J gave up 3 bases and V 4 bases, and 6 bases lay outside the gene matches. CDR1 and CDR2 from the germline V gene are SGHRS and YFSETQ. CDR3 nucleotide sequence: TGCGCCAGCAGCGAGCGACTAGCGGGACGCTACGAGCAGTACTTC. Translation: CASSERLAGRYEQYF.

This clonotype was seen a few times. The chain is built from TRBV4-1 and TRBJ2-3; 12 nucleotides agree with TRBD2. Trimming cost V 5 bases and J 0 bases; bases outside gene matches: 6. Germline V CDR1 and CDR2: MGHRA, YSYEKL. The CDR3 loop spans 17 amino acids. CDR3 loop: CASSTRTSGDSTDTQYF. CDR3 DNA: TGCGCCAGCAGCACACGGACTAGCGGGGACAGCACAGATACGCAGTATTTT.

The CDR3 DNA sequence: TGTGCCAGTACCCCCTCACCAAGGACTGAAGCTTTCTTT. Its protein is CASTPSPRTEAFF. The rearrangement links TRBV19 to TRBJ1-1; D unresolved. The CDR3 contains 13 residues. Germline CDR1 LNHDA, CDR2 SQIVND (reference sequence). The V end lost 7 bases, the J end lost 5 bases, and 14 bases lay between the germline ends.